A selection of T cell receptor beta chains follows, all from one sample in a study of lymphopenia after photon versus proton radiotherapy. Some clones are missing from TCRdb's copy, which holds only in-frame ones; the method was immunoSEQ multiplex PCR. The sample records 60,000 or so clones, around 88% being singletons. The sequenced sample was peripheral blood, obtained from a patient treated with photon-based radiotherapy. The source is a man in his forties with gastric cancer. CDR3s leave out the opening cysteine and the closing phenylalanine or tryptophan. Fields, in order: CDR3 protein, V gene, clone size, J gene. Clone sizes are given selectively: once, few, many, or a class where the clone is expanded.

CDR3aa: ASSRISGTGVSDTQY; v_gene: TRBV7-9; abundance: -; j_gene: TRBJ2-3
CDR3aa: ASSNRRIQGENQPQH; v_gene: TRBV21-1; abundance: -; j_gene: TRBJ1-5
CDR3aa: ASSLDSTGPYNEQF; v_gene: TRBV11-3; abundance: -; j_gene: TRBJ2-1
CDR3aa: ASSPEGQGSEKLF; v_gene: TRBV18; abundance: once; j_gene: TRBJ1-4
CDR3aa: ASSSGTENSPLH; v_gene: TRBV6-5; abundance: -; j_gene: TRBJ1-6
CDR3aa: ASSLDHGVTGELF; v_gene: TRBV7-2; abundance: few; j_gene: TRBJ2-2
CDR3aa: ASSQEPGQGAEAF; v_gene: TRBV4-1; abundance: -; j_gene: TRBJ1-1
CDR3aa: ASSADLSNQPQH; v_gene: TRBV7-9; abundance: few; j_gene: TRBJ1-5
CDR3aa: ASSPGLAGGYNEQF; v_gene: TRBV11-2; abundance: -; j_gene: TRBJ2-1
CDR3aa: ASSIGGQLYEQY; v_gene: TRBV19; abundance: -; j_gene: TRBJ2-7
CDR3aa: ASSLGWQQY; v_gene: TRBV7-2; abundance: -; j_gene: TRBJ2-7
CDR3aa: ASSSLYQETQY; v_gene: TRBV6-6; abundance: -; j_gene: TRBJ2-5
CDR3aa: ASGLESLVNTEAF; v_gene: TRBV12-5; abundance: once; j_gene: TRBJ1-1
CDR3aa: ASSGVEGNQPQH; v_gene: TRBV25-1; abundance: -; j_gene: TRBJ1-5
CDR3aa: ASSPLAPTAYEQY; v_gene: TRBV5-1; abundance: -; j_gene: TRBJ2-7
CDR3aa: ASSLSDRRSPGELF; v_gene: TRBV4-1; abundance: -; j_gene: TRBJ2-2
CDR3aa: AWSRTGSISYSISPLH; v_gene: TRBV30; abundance: -; j_gene: TRBJ1-6
CDR3aa: SSAGRVTDTQY; v_gene: TRBV29-1; abundance: few; j_gene: TRBJ2-3
CDR3aa: ASSFSGVLGYT; v_gene: TRBV7-2; abundance: -; j_gene: TRBJ1-2
CDR3aa: ASSGWGQAGNTIY; v_gene: TRBV9; abundance: -; j_gene: TRBJ1-3
CDR3aa: ASSYQGFGAEAF; v_gene: TRBV19; abundance: -; j_gene: TRBJ1-1
CDR3aa: ASSPSADTQY; v_gene: TRBV7-2; abundance: once; j_gene: TRBJ2-3
CDR3aa: ASSPDRRGTQY; v_gene: TRBV7-2; abundance: -; j_gene: TRBJ2-5
CDR3aa: ASSPRRQQETQY; v_gene: TRBV18; abundance: -; j_gene: TRBJ2-5
CDR3aa: ATGGIGNGELF; v_gene: TRBV5-5; abundance: -; j_gene: TRBJ2-2
CDR3aa: ASSSVGVASEQY; v_gene: TRBV7-6; abundance: -; j_gene: TRBJ2-7
CDR3aa: ATSSERAPGGNTSTDTQY; v_gene: TRBV15; abundance: -; j_gene: TRBJ2-3
CDR3aa: ASSQEVAGSRADTQY; v_gene: TRBV4-2; abundance: -; j_gene: TRBJ2-3
CDR3aa: ASRRQYTGELF; v_gene: TRBV6-5; abundance: -; j_gene: TRBJ2-2
CDR3aa: ASSLTGGPSNYGYT; v_gene: TRBV7-6; abundance: -; j_gene: TRBJ1-2
CDR3aa: SSRGGLNTEAF; v_gene: TRBV29-1; abundance: -; j_gene: TRBJ1-1